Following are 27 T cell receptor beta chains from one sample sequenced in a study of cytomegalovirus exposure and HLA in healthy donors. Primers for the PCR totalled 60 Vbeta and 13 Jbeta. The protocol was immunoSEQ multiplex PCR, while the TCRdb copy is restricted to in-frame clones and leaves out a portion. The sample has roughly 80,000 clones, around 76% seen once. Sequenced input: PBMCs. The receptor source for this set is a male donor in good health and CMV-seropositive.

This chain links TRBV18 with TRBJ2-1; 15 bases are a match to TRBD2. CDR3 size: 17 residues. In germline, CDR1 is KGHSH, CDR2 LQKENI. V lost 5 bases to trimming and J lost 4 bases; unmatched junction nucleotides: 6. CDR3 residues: CASSSPGLAGGYNEQFF. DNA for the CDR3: TGTGCCAGCTCATCGCCGGGACTAGCGGGAGGTTACAATGAGCAGTTCTTC.

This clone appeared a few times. The DNA for the CDR3 is TGTGCCAGCAGCGTCACAGGGGGAGATGGCTACACCTTC. This codes for CASSVTGGDGYTF. V usage is TRBV7-8 and J usage is TRBJ1-2, with 8 bases lining up with TRBD1. Losses at the gene ends were 5 bases for V and 6 bases for J; bases not matched to a gene: 5. The CDR3 is 13 residues long. Germline assignment: CDR1 SGHVS and CDR2 FQNEAQ.

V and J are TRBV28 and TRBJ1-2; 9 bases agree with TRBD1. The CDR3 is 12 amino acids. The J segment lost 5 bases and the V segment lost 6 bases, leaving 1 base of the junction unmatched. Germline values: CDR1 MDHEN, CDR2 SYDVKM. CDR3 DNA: TGTGCCAGCAGCGACAGGGGGTATGGCTACACCTTC. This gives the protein CASSDRGYGYTF.

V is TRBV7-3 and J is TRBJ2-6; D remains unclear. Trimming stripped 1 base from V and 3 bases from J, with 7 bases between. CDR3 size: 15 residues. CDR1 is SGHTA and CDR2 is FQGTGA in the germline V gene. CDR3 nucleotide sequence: TGTGCCAGCAGCTTAAGCGGTGGTGGGGCCAACGTCCTGACTTTC. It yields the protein CASSLSGGGANVLTF. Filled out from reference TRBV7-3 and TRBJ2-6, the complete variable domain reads GAGVSQTPSNKVTEKGKYVELRCDPISGHTALYWYRQSLGQGPEFLIYFQGTGAADDSGLPNDRFFAVRPEGSVSTLKIQRTERGDSAVYLCASSLSGGGANVLTFGAGSRLTVL.

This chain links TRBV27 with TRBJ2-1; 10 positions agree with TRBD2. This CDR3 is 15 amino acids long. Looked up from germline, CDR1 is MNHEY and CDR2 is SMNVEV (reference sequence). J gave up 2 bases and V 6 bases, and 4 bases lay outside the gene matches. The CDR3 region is CASRRAGGPYNEQFF. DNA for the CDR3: TGTGCCAGCAGGAGAGCGGGAGGGCCCTACAATGAGCAGTTCTTC.

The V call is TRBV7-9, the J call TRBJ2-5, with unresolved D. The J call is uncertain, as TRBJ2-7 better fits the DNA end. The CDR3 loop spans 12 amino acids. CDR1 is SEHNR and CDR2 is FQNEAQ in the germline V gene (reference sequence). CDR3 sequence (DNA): TGTGCCAGCAGCTTGGAGTTTCGCGAGCAGTACTTC. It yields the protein CASSLEFREQYF.

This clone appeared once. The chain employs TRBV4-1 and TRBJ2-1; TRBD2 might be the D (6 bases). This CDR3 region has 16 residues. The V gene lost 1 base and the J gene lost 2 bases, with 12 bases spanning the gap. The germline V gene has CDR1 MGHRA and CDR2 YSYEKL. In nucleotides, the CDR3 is TGCGCCAGCAGCCAAGGTTTAATAGCGGCCTACAATGAGCAGTTCTTC. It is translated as CASSQGLIAAYNEQFF.

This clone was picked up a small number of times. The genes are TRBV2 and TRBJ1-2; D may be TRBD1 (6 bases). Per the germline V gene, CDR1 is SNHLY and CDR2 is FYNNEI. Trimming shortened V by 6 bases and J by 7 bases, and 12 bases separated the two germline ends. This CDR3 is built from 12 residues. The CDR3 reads CASRDSLGGYTF. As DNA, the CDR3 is TGTGCCAGCAGGGACAGCCTAGGTGGCTACACCTTC.

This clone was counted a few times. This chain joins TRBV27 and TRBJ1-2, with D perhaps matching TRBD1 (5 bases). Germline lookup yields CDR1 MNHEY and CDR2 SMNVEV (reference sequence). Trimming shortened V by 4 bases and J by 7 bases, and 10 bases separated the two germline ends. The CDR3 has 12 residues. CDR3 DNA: TGTGCCAGCAGTTCCCTCGGGGGTGGCTACACCTTC. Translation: CASSSLGGGYTF.

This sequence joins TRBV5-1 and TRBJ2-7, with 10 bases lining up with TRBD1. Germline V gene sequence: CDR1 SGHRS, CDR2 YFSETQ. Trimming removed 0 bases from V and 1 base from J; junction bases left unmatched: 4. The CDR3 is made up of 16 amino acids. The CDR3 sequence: CASSLEGQGRSYEQYF. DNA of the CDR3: TGCGCCAGCAGCTTGGAGGGACAGGGGAGATCCTACGAGCAGTACTTC.

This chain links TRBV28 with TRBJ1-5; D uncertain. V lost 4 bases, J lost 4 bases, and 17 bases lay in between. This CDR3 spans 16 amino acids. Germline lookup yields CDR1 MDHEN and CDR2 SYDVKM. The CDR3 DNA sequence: TGTGCCAGCAGTTACCGATGGACGGGATTTAATCAGCCCCAGCATTTT. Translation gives CASSYRWTGFNQPQHF. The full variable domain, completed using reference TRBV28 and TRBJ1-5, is DVKVTQSSRYLVKRTGEKVFLECVQDMDHENMFWYRQDPGLGLRLIYFSYDVKMKEKGDIPEGYSVSREKKERFSLILESASTNQTSMYLCASSYRWTGFNQPQHFGDGTRLSIL.

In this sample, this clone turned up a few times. CDR3 sequence (DNA): TGTGCCAGTAGTTTCGGGAGACTAGCGGGAGGGAATGAGCAGTTCTTC. Its protein product is CASSFGRLAGGNEQFF. The chain recombines TRBV19 with TRBJ2-1; 14 bases align to TRBD2. The junction had 7 bases not matched to a gene; V was cut back by 5 bases and J by 7 bases. The germline CDR1 and CDR2 sequences are LNHDA and SQIVND (reference sequence). The CDR3 sequence is 16 residues long.

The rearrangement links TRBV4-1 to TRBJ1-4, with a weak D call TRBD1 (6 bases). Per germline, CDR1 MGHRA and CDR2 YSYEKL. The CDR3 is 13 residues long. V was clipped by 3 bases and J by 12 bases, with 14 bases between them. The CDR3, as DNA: TGCGCCAGCAGCCAGAACCTTAAGGGGGAACTGTTTTTT. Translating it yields CASSQNLKGELFF.

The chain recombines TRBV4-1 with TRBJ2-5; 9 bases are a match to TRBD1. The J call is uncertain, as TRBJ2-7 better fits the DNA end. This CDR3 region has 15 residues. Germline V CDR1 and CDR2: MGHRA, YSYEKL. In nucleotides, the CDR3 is TGCGCCAGCAGCCAACCCGGGACAGGGAGGTACGAGCAGTACTTC. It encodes CASSQPGTGRYEQYF.

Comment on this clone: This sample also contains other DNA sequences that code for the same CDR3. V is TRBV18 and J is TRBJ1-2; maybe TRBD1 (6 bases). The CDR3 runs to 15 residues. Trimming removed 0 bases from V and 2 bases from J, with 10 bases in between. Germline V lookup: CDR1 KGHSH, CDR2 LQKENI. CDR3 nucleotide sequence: TGTGCCAGCTCACCACCGGGACAACCCAACTATGGCTACACCTTC. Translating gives CASSPPGQPNYGYTF. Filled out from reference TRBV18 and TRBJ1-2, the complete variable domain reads NAGVMQNPRHLVRRRGQEARLRCSPMKGHSHVYWYRQLPEEGLKFMVYLQKENIIDESGMPKERFSAEFPKEGPSILRIQQVVRGDSAAYFCASSPPGQPNYGYTFGSGTRLTVV.

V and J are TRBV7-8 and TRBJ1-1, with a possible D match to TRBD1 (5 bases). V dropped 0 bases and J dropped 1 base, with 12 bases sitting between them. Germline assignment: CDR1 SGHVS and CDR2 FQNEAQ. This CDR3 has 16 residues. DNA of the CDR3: TGTGCCAGCAGCTTAGCTGACAGTCTAACGAACACTGAAGCTTTCTTT. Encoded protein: CASSLADSLTNTEAFF.

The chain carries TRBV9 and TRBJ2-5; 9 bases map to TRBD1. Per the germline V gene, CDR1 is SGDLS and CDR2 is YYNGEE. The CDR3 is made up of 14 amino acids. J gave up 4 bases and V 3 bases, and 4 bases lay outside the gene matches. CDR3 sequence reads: CASSARQGVETQYF. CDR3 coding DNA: TGTGCCAGCAGCGCACGACAGGGGGTAGAGACCCAGTACTTC.

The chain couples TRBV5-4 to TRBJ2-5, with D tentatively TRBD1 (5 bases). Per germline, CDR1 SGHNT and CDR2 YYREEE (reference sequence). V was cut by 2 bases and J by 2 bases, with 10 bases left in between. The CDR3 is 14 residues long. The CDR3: CASSFTTDQETQYF. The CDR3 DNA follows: TGTGCCAGCAGCTTTACGACAGATCAAGAGACCCAGTACTTC.

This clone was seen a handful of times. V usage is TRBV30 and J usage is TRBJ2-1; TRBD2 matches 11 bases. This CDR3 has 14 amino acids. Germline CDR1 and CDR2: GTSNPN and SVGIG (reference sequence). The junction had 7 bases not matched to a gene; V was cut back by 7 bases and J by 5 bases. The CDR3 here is CASSSGGTDNEQFF. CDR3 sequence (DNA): TGTGCCTCCTCTAGCGGGGGGACCGACAATGAGCAGTTCTTC.

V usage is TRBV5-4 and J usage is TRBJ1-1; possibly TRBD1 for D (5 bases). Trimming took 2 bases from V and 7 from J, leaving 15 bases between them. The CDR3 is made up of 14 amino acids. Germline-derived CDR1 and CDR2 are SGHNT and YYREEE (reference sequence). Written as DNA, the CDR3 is TGTGCCAGCAGCTTTGGCAGGGTGAATAGTGAAGCTTTCTTT. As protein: CASSFGRVNSEAFF.

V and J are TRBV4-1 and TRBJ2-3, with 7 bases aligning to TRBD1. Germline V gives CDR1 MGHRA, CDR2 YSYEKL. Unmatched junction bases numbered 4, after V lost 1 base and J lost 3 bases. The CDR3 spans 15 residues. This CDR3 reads CASSQVQGLTDTQYF. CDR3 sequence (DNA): TGCGCCAGCAGCCAAGTACAGGGGCTAACAGATACGCAGTATTTT.

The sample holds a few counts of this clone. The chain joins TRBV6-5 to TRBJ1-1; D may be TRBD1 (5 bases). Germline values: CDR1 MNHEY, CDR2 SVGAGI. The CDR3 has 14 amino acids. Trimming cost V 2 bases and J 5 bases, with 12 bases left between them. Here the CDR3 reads CASSYRRGETEAFF. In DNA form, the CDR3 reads TGTGCCAGCAGTTACCGGAGGGGTGAGACTGAAGCTTTCTTT.

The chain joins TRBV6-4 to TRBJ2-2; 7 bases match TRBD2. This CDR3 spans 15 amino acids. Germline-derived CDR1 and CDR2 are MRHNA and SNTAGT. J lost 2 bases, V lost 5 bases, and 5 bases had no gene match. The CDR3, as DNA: TGTGCCAGCAGTCCTAGCGGAACTAACACCGGGGAGCTGTTTTTT. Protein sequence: CASSPSGTNTGELFF.

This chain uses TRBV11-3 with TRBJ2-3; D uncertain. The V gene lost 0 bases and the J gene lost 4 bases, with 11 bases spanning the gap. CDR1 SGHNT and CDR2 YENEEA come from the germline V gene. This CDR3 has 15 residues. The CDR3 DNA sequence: TGTGCCAGCAGCTTAGATCAAGGAGCCGCAGATACGCAGTATTTT. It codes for CASSLDQGAADTQYF.

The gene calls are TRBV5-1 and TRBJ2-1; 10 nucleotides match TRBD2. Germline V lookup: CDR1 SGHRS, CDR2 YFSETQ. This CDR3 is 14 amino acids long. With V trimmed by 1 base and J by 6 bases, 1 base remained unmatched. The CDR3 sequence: CASSLTSGANEQFF. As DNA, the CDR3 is TGCGCCAGCAGCTTGACTAGCGGGGCCAATGAGCAGTTCTTC.

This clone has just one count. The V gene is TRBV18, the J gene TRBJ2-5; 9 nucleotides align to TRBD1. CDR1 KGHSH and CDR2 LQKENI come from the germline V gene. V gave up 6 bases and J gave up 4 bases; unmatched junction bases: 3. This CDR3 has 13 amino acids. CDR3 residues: CASSDRGRETQYF. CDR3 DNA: TGTGCCAGCTCGGACAGGGGACGAGAGACCCAGTACTTC.

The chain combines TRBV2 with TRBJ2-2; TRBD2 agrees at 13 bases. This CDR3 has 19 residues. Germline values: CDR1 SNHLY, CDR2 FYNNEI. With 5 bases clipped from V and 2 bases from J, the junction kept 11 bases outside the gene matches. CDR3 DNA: TGTGCCAGCAGTAGGACTAGCGGGGGTCACCCGTTTAACACCGGGGAGCTGTTTTTT. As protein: CASSRTSGGHPFNTGELFF.